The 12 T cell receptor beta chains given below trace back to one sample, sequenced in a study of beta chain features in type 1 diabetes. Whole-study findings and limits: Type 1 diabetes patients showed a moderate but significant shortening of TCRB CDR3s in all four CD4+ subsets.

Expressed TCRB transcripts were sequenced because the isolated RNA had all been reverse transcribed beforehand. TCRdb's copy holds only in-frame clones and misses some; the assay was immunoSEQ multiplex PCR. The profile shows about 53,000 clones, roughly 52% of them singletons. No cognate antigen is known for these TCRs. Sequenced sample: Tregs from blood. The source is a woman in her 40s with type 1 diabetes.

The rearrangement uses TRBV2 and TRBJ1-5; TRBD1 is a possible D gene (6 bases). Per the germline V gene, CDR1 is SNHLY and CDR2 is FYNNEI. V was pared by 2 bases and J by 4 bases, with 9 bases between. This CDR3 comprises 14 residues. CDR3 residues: CASSERTANQPQHF. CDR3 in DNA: TGTGCCAGCAGTGAAAGGACAGCGAATCAGCCCCAGCATTTT.

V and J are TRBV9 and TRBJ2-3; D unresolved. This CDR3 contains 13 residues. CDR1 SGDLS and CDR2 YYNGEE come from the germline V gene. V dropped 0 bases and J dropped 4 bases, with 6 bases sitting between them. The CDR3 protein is CASSVGVADTQYF. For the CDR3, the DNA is TGTGCCAGCAGCGTAGGTGTCGCAGATACGCAGTATTTT.

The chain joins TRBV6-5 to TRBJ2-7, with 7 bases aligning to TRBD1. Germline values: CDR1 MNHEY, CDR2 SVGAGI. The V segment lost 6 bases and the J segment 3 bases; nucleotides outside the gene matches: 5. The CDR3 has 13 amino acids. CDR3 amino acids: CASRNPGGYEQYF. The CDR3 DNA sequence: TGTGCCAGCAGGAACCCAGGGGGCTACGAGCAGTACTTC.

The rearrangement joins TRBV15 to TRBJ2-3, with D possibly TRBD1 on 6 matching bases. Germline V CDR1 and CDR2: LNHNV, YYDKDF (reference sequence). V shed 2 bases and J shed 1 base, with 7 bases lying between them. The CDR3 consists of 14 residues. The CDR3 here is CATSRRQGTDTQYF. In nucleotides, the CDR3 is TGTGCCACCAGCAGACGACAGGGCACAGATACGCAGTATTTT.

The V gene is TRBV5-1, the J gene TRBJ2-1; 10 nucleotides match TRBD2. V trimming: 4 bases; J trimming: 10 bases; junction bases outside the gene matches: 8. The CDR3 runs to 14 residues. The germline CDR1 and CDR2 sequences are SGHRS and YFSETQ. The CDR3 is CASSLLAGDDEQFF. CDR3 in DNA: TGCGCCAGCAGCCTGCTAGCGGGAGATGACGAGCAGTTCTTC.

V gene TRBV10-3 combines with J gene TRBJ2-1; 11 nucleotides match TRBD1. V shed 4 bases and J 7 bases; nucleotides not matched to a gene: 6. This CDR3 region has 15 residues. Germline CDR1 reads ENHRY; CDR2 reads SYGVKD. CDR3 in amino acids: CAISARGQGENEQFF. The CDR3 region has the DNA TGTGCCATCAGTGCGCGGGGACAGGGGGAGAATGAGCAGTTCTTC.

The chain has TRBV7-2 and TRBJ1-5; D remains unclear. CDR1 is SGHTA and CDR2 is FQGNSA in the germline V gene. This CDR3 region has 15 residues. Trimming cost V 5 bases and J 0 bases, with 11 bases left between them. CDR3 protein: CASSPWSLSNQPQHF. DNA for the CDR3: TGTGCCAGCAGCCCCTGGAGTCTTAGCAATCAGCCCCAGCATTTT.

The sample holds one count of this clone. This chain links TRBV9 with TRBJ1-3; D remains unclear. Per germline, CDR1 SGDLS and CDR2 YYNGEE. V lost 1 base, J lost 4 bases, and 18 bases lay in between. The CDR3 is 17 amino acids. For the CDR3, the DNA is TGTGCCAGCAGCGTAAGAGGTAGACGGGAGTCAGGAAACACCATATATTTT. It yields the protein CASSVRGRRESGNTIYF.

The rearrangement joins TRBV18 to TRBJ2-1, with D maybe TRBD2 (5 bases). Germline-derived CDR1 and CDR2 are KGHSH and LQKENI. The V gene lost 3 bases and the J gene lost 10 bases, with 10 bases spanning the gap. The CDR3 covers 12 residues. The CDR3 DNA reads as TGTGCCAGCTCACCCTACGGAGGAGAGCAGTTCTTC. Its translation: CASSPYGGEQFF. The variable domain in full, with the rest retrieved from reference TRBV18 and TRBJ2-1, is NAGVMQNPRHLVRRRGQEARLRCSPMKGHSHVYWYRQLPEEGLKFMVYLQKENIIDESGMPKERFSAEFPKEGPSILRIQQVVRGDSAAYFCASSPYGGEQFFGPGTRLTVL.

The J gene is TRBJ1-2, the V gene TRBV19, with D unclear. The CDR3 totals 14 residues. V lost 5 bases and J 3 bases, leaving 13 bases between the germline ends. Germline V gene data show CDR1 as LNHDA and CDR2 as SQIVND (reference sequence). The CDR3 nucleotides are TGTGCCAGTAGTCCCCGTGCGGGAGACTATGGCTACACCTTC. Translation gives CASSPRAGDYGYTF.

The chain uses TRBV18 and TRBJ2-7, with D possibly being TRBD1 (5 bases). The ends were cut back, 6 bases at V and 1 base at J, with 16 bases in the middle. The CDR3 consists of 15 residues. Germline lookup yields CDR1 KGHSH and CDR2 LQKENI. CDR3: CASSPVQVSSYEQYF. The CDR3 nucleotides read TGTGCCAGCTCCCCCGTACAGGTGTCGTCCTACGAGCAGTACTTC.

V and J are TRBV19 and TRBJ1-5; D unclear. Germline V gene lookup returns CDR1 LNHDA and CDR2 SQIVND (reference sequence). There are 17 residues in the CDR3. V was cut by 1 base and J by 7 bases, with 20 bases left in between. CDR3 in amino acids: CASSIGRKLTSRQPQHF. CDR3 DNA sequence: TGTGCCAGTAGTATAGGCCGGAAGTTAACGTCGAGGCAGCCCCAGCATTTT.